This T cell receptor (beta chain) was sequenced for a study of human T cells and chemical hapten exposure. In the study overall: Subjects had 2% DPC placed on about 2 cm by about 2 cm of upper inner arm skin for sensitization.

Documented time point: patch test 2, 6 weeks after DPC sensitization. The treatment here: therapeutic diphenylcyclopropenone sensitization with weekly scalp DPC. One entry per CDR3 protein results from TCRdb running MiXCR on the RACE reads. The sample carries hundreds of thousands of distinct CDR3 sequences, roughly 6.3% recorded once. Of note for this clonotype: This may be a read error: a much more frequent sequence differs by one nucleotide.

The starting material was whole blood, obtained in connection with sensitization to the hapten diphenylcyclopropenone (DPC). This clonotype was sampled from a woman under 30 with alopecia areata. Some clones in this sample may be carry-over from other donors' samples.

CDR3 nucleotides: TGTGCCAGCAGCTTACAAGGGTTGGCTGATGCTTTCTTT. Amino acid sequence: CASSLQGLADAFF. This chain joins TRBV7-2 and TRBJ1-1; D is unclear. In germline, CDR1 is SGHTA, CDR2 FQGNSA. The CDR3 extends over 13 amino acids.